Below, one TCR beta chain is given with its context. Some clones are missing from TCRdb's copy, which holds only in-frame ones; the method was immunoSEQ multiplex PCR. The repertoire holds around 340,000 clones, with 88% as singletons. The age range of participants was about 18 to 89 years, with residence in approximately 25 US areas. The sample belongs to a study of blood T cell repertoires in COVID-19. The CDR3 has 17 amino acids. Germline CDR1 SQVTM, CDR2 ANQGSEA. The V end lost 4 bases, the J end lost 2 bases, and 23 bases lay between the germline ends. This TCR was sampled from a woman in her 30s who had been exposed to COVID-19. This sequence joins TRBV29-1 and TRBJ1-1; D remains ambiguous. The sequenced material came from PBMCs or T cells enriched from blood (not recorded which). The CDR3 DNA reads TGCAGCGTTGGAGGGCTGACCATAGACACCATAAACACTGAAGCTTTCTTT. It translates to CSVGGLTIDTINTEAFF.